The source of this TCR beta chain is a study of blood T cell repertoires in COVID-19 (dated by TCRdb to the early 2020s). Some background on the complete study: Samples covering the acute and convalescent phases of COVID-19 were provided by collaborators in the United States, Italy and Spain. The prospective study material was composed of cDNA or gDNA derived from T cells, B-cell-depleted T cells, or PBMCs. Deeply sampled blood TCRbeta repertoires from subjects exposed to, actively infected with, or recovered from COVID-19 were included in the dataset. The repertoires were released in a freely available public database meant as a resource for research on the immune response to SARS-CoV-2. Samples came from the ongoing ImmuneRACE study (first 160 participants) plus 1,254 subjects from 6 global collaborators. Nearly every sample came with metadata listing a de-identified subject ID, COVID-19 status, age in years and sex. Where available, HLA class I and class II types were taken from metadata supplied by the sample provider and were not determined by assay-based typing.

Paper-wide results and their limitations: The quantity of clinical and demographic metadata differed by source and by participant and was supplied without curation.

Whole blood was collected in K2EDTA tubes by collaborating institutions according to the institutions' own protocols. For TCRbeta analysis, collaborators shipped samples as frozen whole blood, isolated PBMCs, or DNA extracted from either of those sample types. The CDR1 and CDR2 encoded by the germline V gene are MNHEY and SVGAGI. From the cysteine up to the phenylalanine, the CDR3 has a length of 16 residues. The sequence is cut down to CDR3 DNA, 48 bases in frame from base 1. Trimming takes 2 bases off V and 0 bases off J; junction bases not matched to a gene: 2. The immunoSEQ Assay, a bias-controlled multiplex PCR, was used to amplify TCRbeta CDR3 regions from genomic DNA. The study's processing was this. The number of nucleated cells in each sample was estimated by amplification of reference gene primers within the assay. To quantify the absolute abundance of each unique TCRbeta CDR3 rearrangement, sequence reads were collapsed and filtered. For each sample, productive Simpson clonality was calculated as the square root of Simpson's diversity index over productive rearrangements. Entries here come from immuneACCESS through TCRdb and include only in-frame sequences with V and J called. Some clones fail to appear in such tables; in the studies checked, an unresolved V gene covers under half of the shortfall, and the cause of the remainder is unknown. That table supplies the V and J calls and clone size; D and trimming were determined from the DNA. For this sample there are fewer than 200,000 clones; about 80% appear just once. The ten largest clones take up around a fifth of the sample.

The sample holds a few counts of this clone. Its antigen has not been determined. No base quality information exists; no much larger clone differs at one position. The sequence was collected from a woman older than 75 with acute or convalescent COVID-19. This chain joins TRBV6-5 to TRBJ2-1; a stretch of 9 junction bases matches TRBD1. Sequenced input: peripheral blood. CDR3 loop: CASSYGGQGSYNEQFF. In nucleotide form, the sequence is TGTGCCAGCAGTTACGGGGGACAGGGCTCCTACAATGAGCAGTTCTTC.